Each of the 19 T cell receptor beta chains below was sequenced from the same sample in a study of cytomegalovirus exposure and HLA in healthy donors. Primers for the PCR totalled 60 Vbeta and 13 Jbeta. Sequenced by immunoSEQ multiplex PCR; TCRdb stores in-frame clones only, minus some. The sample consists of fewer than 150,000 clones, just over 15% of them appearing once. Sequenced material: PBMCs. Receptors originate from a young woman in good health and CMV-seronegative.

This clone was seen a handful of times. The chain recombines TRBV6-1 with TRBJ2-7, with 9 bases lining up with TRBD1. Trimming at V came to 4 bases and at J to 7 bases, leaving 14 bases not matched to a gene. Germline V CDR1 and CDR2: MNHNS, SASEGT. The length of the CDR3 is 16 residues. CDR3 region: CASSVLNAGTGSEQYF. The CDR3 DNA sequence: TGTGCCAGCAGTGTTCTCAACGCCGGGACAGGGAGTGAGCAGTACTTC.

This clone was seen a few times. J is TRBJ2-2 and V is TRBV10-3; 10 nucleotides align to TRBD2. V was clipped by 5 bases and J by 6 bases; unmatched bases: 3. Germline assignment: CDR1 ENHRY and CDR2 SYGVKD. The CDR3 has 14 residues. This chain's CDR3 is CAISSGGAPGELFF. The CDR3 DNA follows: TGTGCCATCAGTAGCGGGGGGGCTCCCGGGGAGCTGTTTTTT.

This clone occurred a few times. The chain carries TRBV6-1 and TRBJ1-1; 7 bases are shared with TRBD1. The CDR3 loop spans 14 amino acids. Germline loops: CDR1 MNHNS, CDR2 SASEGT. V gave up 11 bases and J gave up 5 bases; unmatched junction bases: 14. CDR3 region: CAAAGGTVGTEAFF. The CDR3, as DNA: TGTGCCGCGGCTGGGGGGACAGTTGGTACTGAAGCTTTCTTT.

This clone showed up just a few times. The chain couples TRBV27 to TRBJ1-5; D is uncertain. Germline V lookup: CDR1 MNHEY, CDR2 SMNVEV (reference sequence). The CDR3 is 12 amino acids. Between the trimmed V and J ends, which lost 4 bases and 2 bases, there was a span of 3 bases. The CDR3 reads CASSSGNQPQHF. In DNA, the CDR3 is TGTGCCAGCAGTTCTGGCAATCAGCCCCAGCATTTT.

The table lists this clone with a few counts. This chain joins TRBV11-3 and TRBJ1-1; TRBD1 aligns across 7 bases. J was trimmed by 1 base and V by 1 base; bases with no gene match: 0. The CDR3 sequence is 14 residues long. The germline CDR1 and CDR2 sequences are SGHNT and YENEEA. The CDR3 loop is CASSLGQGNTEAFF. The CDR3, as DNA: TGTGCCAGCAGCTTAGGACAGGGGAACACTGAAGCTTTCTTT.

The V gene is TRBV11-2, the J gene TRBJ1-5, with D possibly TRBD1 on 6 matching bases. CDR3 length: 17 amino acids. Looked up from germline, CDR1 is SGHAT and CDR2 is FQNNGV. Trimming removed 1 base from V and 6 bases from J, with 19 bases in between. CDR3 amino acids: CASSLGPPGEGGQPQHF. The CDR3 DNA sequence: TGTGCCAGCAGCTTAGGCCCCCCAGGGGAGGGTGGTCAGCCCCAGCATTTT.

The sample holds a few counts of this clone. This sample includes further DNA sequences coding for the same CDR3. The chain joins TRBV7-9 to TRBJ1-1; D is ambiguous. V lost 1 base and J 7 bases, leaving 7 bases between the germline ends. The CDR3 covers 12 residues. The germline V gene encodes CDR1 SEHNR and CDR2 FQNEAQ (reference sequence). The CDR3 reads CASSLGGGEAFF. The CDR3 nucleotides read TGTGCCAGCAGCTTAGGGGGAGGTGAAGCTTTCTTT. The variable domain in full, with the rest retrieved from reference TRBV7-9 and TRBJ1-1, is DTGVSQNPRHKITKRGQNVTFRCDPISEHNRLYWYRQTLGQGPEFLTYFQNEAQLEKSRLLSDRFSAERPKGSFSTLEIQRTEQGDSAMYLCASSLGGGEAFFGQGTRLTVV.

V gene TRBV5-4 combines with J gene TRBJ2-2, with D maybe TRBD2 (7 bases). V lost 3 bases and J lost 4, with 13 bases in between. This CDR3 comprises 15 residues. Looked up from germline, CDR1 is SGHNT and CDR2 is YYREEE (reference sequence). The CDR3 DNA reads TGTGCCAGCAGCTGGGAGGGGGGGGTCACCGGGGAGCTGTTTTTT. Residues: CASSWEGGVTGELFF.

Many counts were recorded for this clone. V is TRBV6-1 and J is TRBJ2-1; TRBD2 matches at 7 bases. V lost 0 bases, J lost 4 bases, and 3 bases stayed unmatched. Germline CDR1 reads MNHNS; CDR2 reads SASEGT. The CDR3 contains 15 residues. The CDR3 reads CASSEARGGYNEQFF. The CDR3 region has the DNA TGTGCCAGCAGTGAAGCGCGCGGGGGATACAATGAGCAGTTCTTC.

This clone showed up just a few times. The chain joins TRBV5-1 to TRBJ2-5; 7 nucleotides match TRBD1. Germline loops: CDR1 SGHRS, CDR2 YFSETQ. The length of the CDR3 is 14 residues. With V trimmed by 3 bases and J by 5 bases, 7 bases remained unmatched. The CDR3 loop reads CASSWGQYGETQYF. The DNA of the CDR3 is TGCGCCAGCAGCTGGGGACAGTACGGGGAGACCCAGTACTTC.

This clone was picked up a small number of times. This chain links TRBV30 with TRBJ1-5, with 7 nucleotides matching TRBD1. The V segment lost 7 bases and the J segment 9 bases; nucleotides outside the gene matches: 9. The CDR3 length is 12 residues. The germline V gene encodes CDR1 GTSNPN and CDR2 SVGIG (reference sequence). CDR3 nucleotide sequence: TGTGCCTTTAAGACAGGGACGGGGCCCCAGCATTTT. This codes for CAFKTGTGPQHF.

In its sample, this clone was seen a few times. The CDR3 loop reads CASSLRSPRFYGYTF. The CDR3, as DNA: TGTGCCAGCAGTTTGAGATCGCCTCGGTTCTATGGCTACACCTTC. V is TRBV28 and J is TRBJ1-2; no clear D. In germline, CDR1 is MDHEN, CDR2 SYDVKM. The CDR3 loop spans 15 amino acids. The germline V and J ends were trimmed by 3 bases and 4 bases, with 15 bases remaining between them.

This rearrangement joins TRBV20-1 to TRBJ1-1; D gene unclear. The CDR3 runs to 10 residues. V was cut by 6 bases and J by 9 bases, with 11 bases left in between. Germline V gives CDR1 DFQATT, CDR2 SNEGSKA (reference sequence). Written as DNA, the CDR3 is TGCAGTGCAGCCTCGCTGCAAGCTTTCTTT. Its translation is CSAASLQAFF.

The chain is built from TRBV28 and TRBJ1-3; tentative D call: TRBD1 (6 bases). V shed 4 bases and J shed 4 bases, with 26 bases lying between them. Germline CDR1 and CDR2: MDHEN and SYDVKM. This CDR3 contains 19 residues. CDR3 nucleotides: TGTGCCAGCAGTTCCCCTTATAGGGGGTCGTCGAAGTGGGGAAACACCATATATTTT. This encodes CASSSPYRGSSKWGNTIYF.

The chain carries TRBV15 and TRBJ2-7; possible D gene TRBD2, 5 bases. Germline-derived CDR1 and CDR2 are LNHNV and YYDKDF (reference sequence). The V end lost 0 bases, the J end lost 0 bases, and 6 bases lay between the germline ends. The CDR3 sequence is 14 residues long. The CDR3: CATSRERASYEQYF. The CDR3 nucleotides read TGTGCCACCAGCAGAGAGCGGGCCTCCTACGAGCAGTACTTC.

In this sample, this clone turned up a few times. The chain is built from TRBV5-1 and TRBJ2-7; the D gene is possibly TRBD1 (6 bases). Germline V CDR1 and CDR2: SGHRS, YFSETQ. V shed 4 bases and J shed 3 bases, with 14 bases lying between them. The CDR3 contains 14 residues. The CDR3: CASSPDRRYYEQYF. Written as DNA, the CDR3 is TGCGCCAGCAGCCCCGACAGGCGTTACTACGAGCAGTACTTC.

This clone has just a few counts. J is TRBJ1-1 and V is TRBV28; 7 bases agree with TRBD1. The CDR3 covers 13 residues. Looked up from germline, CDR1 is MDHEN and CDR2 is SYDVKM. V lost 7 bases and J lost 7; bases outside the gene matches: 9. Written as DNA, the CDR3 is TGTGCCAGCACCCAGGGGGGCTTAGTTGAAGCTTTCTTT. Translated, it gives CASTQGGLVEAFF.

This clone was seen only a few times. The chain couples TRBV6-5 to TRBJ1-2; 7 nucleotides align to TRBD1. This CDR3 region has 15 residues. The J segment lost 0 bases and the V segment lost 5 bases, leaving 6 bases of the junction unmatched. Germline V gene lookup returns CDR1 MNHEY and CDR2 SVGAGI. In DNA form, the CDR3 reads TGTGCCAGCAGTCCCCGACAGGGAGCTAACTATGGCTACACCTTC. Protein: CASSPRQGANYGYTF.

The chain links TRBV5-8 to TRBJ2-7; no definite D call. Between the trimmed V and J ends, which lost 0 bases and 2 bases, there was a span of 6 bases. The CDR3 runs to 13 residues. Germline CDR1 SGHTS, CDR2 YDEGEE. The CDR3 protein is CASSLAGTYEQYF. The CDR3 DNA reads as TGTGCCAGCAGCTTGGCAGGAACCTACGAGCAGTACTTC. Supplemented by reference TRBV5-8 and TRBJ2-7, the full variable domain reads EAGVTQSPTHLIKTRGQQATLRCSPISGHTSVYWYQQALGLGLQFLLWYDEGEERNRGNFPPRFSGRQFPNYSSELNVNALELEDSALYLCASSLAGTYEQYFGPGTRLTVT.